The clone carrying this T cell receptor (beta chain) was seen only a few times. Its target is not known. The CDR3 extends over 15 amino acids. Germline V gene data show CDR1 as MGHRA and CDR2 as YSYEKL. Germline trimming cut 3 bases from V and 2 bases from J; bases unmatched to any gene: 3. TCRdb's table, derived via immunoSEQ multiplex PCR, lists solely in-frame clones and lacks some. This table has over 20,000 clones, 82% appearing once. Healthy control subjects consisted of blood donors (median age approximately 57 years, range roughly 20-75; about 55% female). The sample is drawn from a study of somatic mutations in cytotoxic T cells in rheumatoid arthritis. Study results and caveats: A significant difference in CD8+ T-cell clonality was not found between rheumatoid arthritis patients and age-matched healthy controls. Rheumatoid arthritis patients, but not healthy controls, exhibited increasing CD8+ clonality with age.

Sequenced material: CD8+ T cells sorted from blood. This TCR was sampled from a man aged 50 to 60 in good health. The chain carries TRBV4-1 and TRBJ1-5; TRBD1 matches at 8 bases. CDR3 in DNA: TGCGCCAGCAGCCAGGACAGGGCGGGCAATCAGCCCCAGCATTTT. It is translated as CASSQDRAGNQPQHF.